This entry features one T cell receptor (beta chain) sequence. Its antigen is not known. The data derive from a study of OX40 agonist ivuxolimab in advanced cancers. The repertoire was sequenced with immunoSEQ multiplex PCR; TCRdb's copy has only in-frame clones and lacks some. Altogether tens of thousands of clones are present, around 90% being singletons, with the ten largest covering approximately 1.3%. Study conclusions and caveats: Expanded peripheral T cells had an undetermined antigen specificity. More expanded clones were found, on average, in CD8+ than in CD4+ T cells. Dose levels from 0.1 to 3.0 mg/kg saw CD4+ and CD8+ blood T cells expand clonally by week 6.

In germline, CDR1 is ENHRY, CDR2 SYGVKD. The CDR3 length is 12 residues. V was pared by 10 bases and J by 6 bases, with 4 bases of the junction left unmatched. Sampling times: baseline, cycle 4 day 1, cycle 7 day 1. The material was CD4+ or CD8+ T cells sorted from blood, obtained in a trial of the OX40 agonist ivuxolimab. The receptor comes from an adult with an advanced solid tumor such as melanoma, head and neck, liver or kidney cancer. The chain uses TRBV10-3 and TRBJ1-5, with 9 positions matching TRBD1. The CDR3 protein is CATRQGGQPQHF. The CDR3 DNA reads TGTGCCACCCGACAGGGGGGTCAGCCCCAGCATTTT.